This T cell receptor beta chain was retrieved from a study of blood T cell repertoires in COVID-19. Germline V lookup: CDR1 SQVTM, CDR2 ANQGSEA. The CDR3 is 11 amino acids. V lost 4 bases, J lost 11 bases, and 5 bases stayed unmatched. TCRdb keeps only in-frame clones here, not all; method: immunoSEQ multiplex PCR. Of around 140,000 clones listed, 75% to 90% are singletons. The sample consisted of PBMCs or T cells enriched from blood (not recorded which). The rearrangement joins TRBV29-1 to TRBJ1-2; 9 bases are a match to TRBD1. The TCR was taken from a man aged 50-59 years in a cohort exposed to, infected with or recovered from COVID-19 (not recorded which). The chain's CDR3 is CSVVGQGRYTF. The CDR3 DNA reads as TGCAGCGTTGTAGGACAGGGGCGGTACACCTTC.